This paragraph covers one TCR beta chain sequence. This sample stems from a study of blood T cell repertoires in COVID-19. Study context: The origin of the acute and convalescent COVID-19 samples was the United States, Italy and Spain. The cDNA or gDNA used as material had been derived from T cells, B-cell-depleted T cells, or PBMCs.

How the authors handled the data: Amplification with reference gene primers provided the estimates of nucleated cell counts. Profiling relied on immunoSEQ multiplex PCR, and the TCRdb table lists in-frame clones only, not all of them. V and J calls and clone size come straight from that table; D and trimming were deduced from the DNA. The sample contains approximately 50,000 clones, about 91% of which appear only once. Material for sequencing was peripheral blood. The sequence was collected from a man aged 50 or older with active COVID-19.

In DNA, the CDR3 is TGTGCCAGCAGCAAGGTGGGGACAGGGGCCGAGCAGTACTTC. It translates to CASSKVGTGAEQYF. This chain connects TRBV7-8 to TRBJ2-7; 10 nucleotides line up with TRBD1. From germline, CDR1 is SGHVS and CDR2 FQNEAQ. V dropped 5 bases and J dropped 6; count of bases not matched to a gene: 7. The CDR3 has 14 amino acids.